This TCR beta chain derives from a study of cytomegalovirus exposure and HLA in healthy donors. Study background: Earlier results showed roughly 120 million unique TCR beta sequences derived from some 180 million T cells.

V shed 2 bases and J shed 6 bases, with 11 bases lying between them. Germline assignment: CDR1 SGHTA and CDR2 FQGTGA. CDR3 length: 13 residues. The PCR ran on 60 Vbeta and 13 Jbeta primers. TCRdb's table, derived via immunoSEQ multiplex PCR, lists solely in-frame clones and lacks some. The table includes about 120,000 clones, roughly 75% detected once. As for this clone: Its antigen is unknown.

General study results and limits: As a later analysis revealed, most CMV-associated TCR beta chains appeared HLA-restricted. Productive status was seen about 87% or about 30% of the time for most TCR beta V segments in an earlier analysis.

The clonotype comes from a woman aged 45-65 years in good health and CMV-seronegative. The chain links TRBV7-3 to TRBJ2-7; D gene ambiguous. Sequencing input: PBMCs. The CDR3: CASSLVTGSEQYF. Here the CDR3 DNA reads TGTGCCAGCAGCTTAGTGACGGGTTCCGAGCAGTACTTC. Together with reference TRBV7-3 and TRBJ2-7, the CDR3 gives the full variable domain: GAGVSQTPSNKVTEKGKYVELRCDPISGHTALYWYRQSLGQGPEFLIYFQGTGAADDSGLPNDRFFAVRPEGSVSTLKIQRTERGDSAVYLCASSLVTGSEQYFGPGTRLTVT.